This T cell receptor beta chain was found in a study of STAT3 mutations in large granular lymphocyte leukemia. Study in general: 40% of treated T-LGLL patients showed hematologic response to immunosuppression. Whole-study results and caveats: TCR clonotype switching after therapy occurred in about 35% of the 18 patients. In T-cell large granular lymphocyte leukemia, about half of patients showed multiple immunodominant subclonotypes.

The ends lost 7 bases at V and 6 bases at J; junction bases unmatched: 6. The CDR3 consists of 13 residues. Germline V gives CDR1 SQVTM, CDR2 ANQGSEA. On this clone: The antigen is not known.

Only in-frame clones appear in the TCRdb table, and some are missing; sequencing was by immunoSEQ multiplex PCR. The sample includes 3,500 to 5,000 clones, 82% of them seen just once. Input material: peripheral blood mononuclear cells. The rearrangement links TRBV29-1 to TRBJ2-2; 9 bases are a match to TRBD1. This sequence was found in a boy younger than 18 with T-cell large granular lymphocyte leukemia. Some clones in this sample may be carry-over from other donors' samples. In DNA, the CDR3 is TGCAGCGCCCGGACAGGGGAGCCCGGGGAGCTGTTTTTT. It specifies CSARTGEPGELFF.